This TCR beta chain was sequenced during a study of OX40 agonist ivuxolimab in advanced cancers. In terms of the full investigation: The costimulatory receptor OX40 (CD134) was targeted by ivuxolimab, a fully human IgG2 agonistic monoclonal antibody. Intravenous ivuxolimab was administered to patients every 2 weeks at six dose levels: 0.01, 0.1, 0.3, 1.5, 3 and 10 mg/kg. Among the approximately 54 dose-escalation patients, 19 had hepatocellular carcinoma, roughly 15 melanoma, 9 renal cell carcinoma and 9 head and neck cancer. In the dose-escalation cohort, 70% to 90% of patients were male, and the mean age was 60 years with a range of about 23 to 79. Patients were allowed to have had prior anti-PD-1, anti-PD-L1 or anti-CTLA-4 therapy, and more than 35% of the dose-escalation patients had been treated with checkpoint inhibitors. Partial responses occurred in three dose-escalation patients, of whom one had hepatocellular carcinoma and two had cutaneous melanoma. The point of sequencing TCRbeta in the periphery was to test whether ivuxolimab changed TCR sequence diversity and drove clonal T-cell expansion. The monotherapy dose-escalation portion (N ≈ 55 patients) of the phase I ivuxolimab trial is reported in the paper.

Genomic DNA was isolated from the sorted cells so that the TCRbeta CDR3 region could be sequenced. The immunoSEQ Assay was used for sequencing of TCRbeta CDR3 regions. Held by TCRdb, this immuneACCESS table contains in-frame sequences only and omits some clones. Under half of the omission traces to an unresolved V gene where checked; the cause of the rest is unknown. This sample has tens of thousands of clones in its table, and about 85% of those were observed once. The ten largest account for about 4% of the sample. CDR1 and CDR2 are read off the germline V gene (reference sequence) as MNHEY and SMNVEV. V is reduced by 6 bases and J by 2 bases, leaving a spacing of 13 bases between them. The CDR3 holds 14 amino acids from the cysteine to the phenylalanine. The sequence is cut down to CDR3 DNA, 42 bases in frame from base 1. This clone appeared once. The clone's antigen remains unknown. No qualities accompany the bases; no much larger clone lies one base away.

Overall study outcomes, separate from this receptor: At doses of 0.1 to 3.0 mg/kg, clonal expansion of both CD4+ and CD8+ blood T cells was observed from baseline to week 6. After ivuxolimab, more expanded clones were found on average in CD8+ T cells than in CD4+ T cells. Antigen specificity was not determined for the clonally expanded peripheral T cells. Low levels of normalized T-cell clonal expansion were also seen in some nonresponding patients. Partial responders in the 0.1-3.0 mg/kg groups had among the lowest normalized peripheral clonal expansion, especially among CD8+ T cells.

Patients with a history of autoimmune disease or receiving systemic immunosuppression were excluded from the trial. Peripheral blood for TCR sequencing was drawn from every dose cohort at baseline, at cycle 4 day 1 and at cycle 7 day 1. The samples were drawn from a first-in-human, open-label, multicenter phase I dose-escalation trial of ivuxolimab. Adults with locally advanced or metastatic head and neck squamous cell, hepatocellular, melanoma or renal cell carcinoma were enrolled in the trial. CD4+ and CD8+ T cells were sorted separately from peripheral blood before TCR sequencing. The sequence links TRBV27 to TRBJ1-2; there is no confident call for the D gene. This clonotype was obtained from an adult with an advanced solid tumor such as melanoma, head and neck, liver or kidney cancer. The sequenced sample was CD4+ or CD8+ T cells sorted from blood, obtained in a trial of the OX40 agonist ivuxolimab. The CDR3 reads CASSPFNVNYGYTF. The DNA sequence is TGTGCCAGCAGCCCTTTTAACGTAAACTATGGCTACACCTTC.